A selection of T cell receptor beta chains follows, all from one sample in a study of shared clonotypes between healthy human individuals. Profiling relied on immunoSEQ multiplex PCR, and the TCRdb table lists in-frame clones only, not all of them. The table lists about 710,000 clones, around four fifths of them singletons, with around 2% in the top ten. Sequencing was done on a sample of memory CD4+ T cells sorted from blood. The receptors come from a woman in her 30s in good health. The CDR3 runs from the conserved cysteine through the conserved F or W. D genes are given only for firm matches. Size is stated for part of the rows, as once, few or many counts, or as a class when the clone is expanded.

D gene | clone size | J gene | V gene | CDR3 protein | CDR3 DNA
. | . | TRBJ1-2 | TRBV19 | CASSETGSSEGYTF | TGTGCCAGTAGCGAAACAGGTTCGTCGGAAGGCTACACCTTC
TRBD2 | few | TRBJ2-1 | TRBV29-1 | CSVVFPGLVNEQFF | TGCAGCGTTGTCTTTCCGGGACTAGTCAATGAGCAGTTCTTC
. | . | TRBJ1-2 | TRBV6-5 | CASGNGYYGYTF | TGTGCCAGCGGCAATGGGTACTATGGCTACACCTTC
. | . | TRBJ2-7 | TRBV12-5 | CASGDAAAGIPYEQYF | TGTGCTAGTGGGGATGCCGCGGCAGGGATCCCCTACGAGCAGTACTTC
TRBD2 | . | TRBJ2-5 | TRBV7-2 | CASSFVTGGETQYF | TGTGCCAGCAGCTTTGTAACGGGAGGAGAGACCCAGTACTTC
. | . | TRBJ2-7 | TRBV9 | CASGQGDSRPEQYF | TGTGCCAGCGGTCAGGGTGATAGCCGACCCGAGCAGTACTTC
. | . | TRBJ2-2 | TRBV28 | CASRPYRGTGELFF | TGTGCCAGCAGACCCTATAGGGGCACCGGGGAGCTGTTTTTT
. | few | TRBJ2-3 | TRBV5-1 | CASSLARDLSTDTQYF | TGCGCCAGCAGCTTGGCCCGGGACCTTAGCACAGATACGCAGTATTTT
. | . | TRBJ2-3 | TRBV28 | CASSLGPPADTQYF | TGTGCCAGCAGTTTAGGGCCGCCCGCAGATACGCAGTATTTT
TRBD2 | . | TRBJ2-5 | TRBV4-1 | CASSQDGTSGRETQYF | TGCGCCAGCAGCCAAGATGGGACTAGCGGGAGAGAGACCCAGTACTTC
TRBD2 | . | TRBJ2-1 | TRBV7-9 | CASSLTTSGSYNEQFF | TGTGCCAGCAGCTTAACGACTAGCGGCAGCTACAATGAGCAGTTCTTC
. | . | TRBJ2-7 | TRBV27 | CASRKGGLTYEQYF | TGTGCCAGCAGAAAGGGGGGCCTAACCTACGAGCAGTACTTC
. | few | TRBJ1-5 | TRBV23-1 | CASSQGLVPEKHSNQPQHF | TGCGCCAGCAGTCAAGGACTGGTCCCGGAAAAACATAGCAATCAGCCCCAGCATTTT
. | . | TRBJ1-4 | TRBV30 | CAWSFGQRGEKLFF | TGTGCCTGGAGTTTTGGACAGAGGGGAGAAAAACTGTTTTTT
TRBD1 | . | TRBJ2-1 | TRBV5-1 | CASSLAPGTGYNEQFF | TGCGCCAGCAGCTTGGCGCCGGGGACAGGTTACAATGAGCAGTTCTTC
TRBD1 | . | TRBJ2-5 | TRBV11-1 | CASRDGTAQETQYF | TGTGCCAGCAGGGATGGGACAGCTCAAGAGACCCAGTACTTC